Below, one T cell receptor beta chain is given with its context. Its antigen remains unidentified. Sample treatment: approximately 9-day PBMC culture with coronavirus spike peptide pools or control peptides (ViraFEST assay). This sample was included in a study of vaccination and CD4 T cells after COVID-19. Study-wide context: Spike peptides, overlapping and drawn from SARS-CoV-2, HCoV-NL63, HCoV-OC43 and HCoV-229E, were used to stimulate cells.

With the Oncomine TCR Beta short-read assay, DNA from cultured CD4+ T cells was sequenced. TCRdb called the PCR reads again in MiXCR, with one record for every CDR3 protein. The repertoire consists of more than 7,000 distinct CDR3 sequences, with about half occurring once and the leading ten covering less than 10%. This CDR3 contains 18 residues. Trimming removed 1 base from V and 0 bases from J, with 13 bases in between. Germline CDR1 and CDR2: SGHTA and FQGNSA. The clonotype was recovered from a human donor who had recovered from COVID-19. The source material was CD4+ T cells from blood, cultured in vitro. The chain is built from TRBV7-2 and TRBJ1-6, with a possible D match to TRBD1 (5 bases). CDR3 in DNA: TGTGCCAGCAGCTTAGTGGCAGGGAGGACCTCCTATAATTCACCCCTCCACTTT. Translating gives CASSLVAGRTSYNSPLHF.